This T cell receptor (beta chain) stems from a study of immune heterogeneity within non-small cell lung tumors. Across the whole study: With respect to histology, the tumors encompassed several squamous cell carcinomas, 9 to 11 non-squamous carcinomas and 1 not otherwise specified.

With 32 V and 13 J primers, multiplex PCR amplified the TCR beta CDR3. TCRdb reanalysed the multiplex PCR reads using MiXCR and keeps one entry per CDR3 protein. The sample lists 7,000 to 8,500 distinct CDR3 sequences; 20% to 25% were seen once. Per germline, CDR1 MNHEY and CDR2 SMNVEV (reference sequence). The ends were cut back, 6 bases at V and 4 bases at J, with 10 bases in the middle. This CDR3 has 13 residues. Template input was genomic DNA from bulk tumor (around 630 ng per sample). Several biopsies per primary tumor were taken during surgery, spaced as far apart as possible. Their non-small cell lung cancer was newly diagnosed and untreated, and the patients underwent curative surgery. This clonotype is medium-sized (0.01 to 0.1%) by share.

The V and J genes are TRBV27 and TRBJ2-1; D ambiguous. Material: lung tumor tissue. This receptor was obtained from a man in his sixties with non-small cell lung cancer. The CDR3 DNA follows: TGTGCCAGCAGCGTCAGGCGGTACAATGAGCAGTTCTTC. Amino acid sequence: CASSVRRYNEQFF.